This T cell receptor beta chain is drawn from a study of blood T cell repertoires in COVID-19. Across the study: COVID-19 samples, acute and convalescent, were from the United States, Italy and Spain. T cells, B-cell-depleted T cells, or PBMCs provided the cDNA or gDNA that served as material.

Sequencing used immunoSEQ multiplex PCR; TCRdb keeps in-frame clones, though not all of them. The sample consists of around 300,000 clones, roughly nine tenths of them appearing once. V was clipped by 0 bases and J by 2 bases; unmatched bases: 5. In germline, CDR1 is SGHAT, CDR2 FQNNGV. CDR3 length: 17 residues. Assignment of participants to cohorts was predicated upon participant-reported clinical history. The sequence came from a woman aged 60-70 years who had recovered from COVID-19. Source material: PBMCs or T cells enriched from blood (not recorded which). The rearrangement joins TRBV11-2 to TRBJ2-5, with 11 bases aligning to TRBD2. The CDR3 here is CASSLDGRLAGQETQYF. The CDR3 coding sequence is TGTGCCAGCAGCTTAGATGGGAGACTAGCGGGGCAAGAGACCCAGTACTTC.